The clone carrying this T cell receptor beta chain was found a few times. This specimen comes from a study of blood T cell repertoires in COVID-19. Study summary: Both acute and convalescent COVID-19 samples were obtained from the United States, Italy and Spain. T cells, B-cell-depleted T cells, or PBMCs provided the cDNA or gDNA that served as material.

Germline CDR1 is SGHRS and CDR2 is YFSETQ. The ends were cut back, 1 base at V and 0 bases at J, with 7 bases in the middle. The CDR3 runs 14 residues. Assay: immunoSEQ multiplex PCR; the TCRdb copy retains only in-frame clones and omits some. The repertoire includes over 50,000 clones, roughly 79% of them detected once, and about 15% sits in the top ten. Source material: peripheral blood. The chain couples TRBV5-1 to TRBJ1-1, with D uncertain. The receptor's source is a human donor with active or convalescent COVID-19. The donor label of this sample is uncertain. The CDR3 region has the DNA TGCGCCAGCAGCTTGTACGGGATGAACACTGAAGCTTTCTTT. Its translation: CASSLYGMNTEAFF.